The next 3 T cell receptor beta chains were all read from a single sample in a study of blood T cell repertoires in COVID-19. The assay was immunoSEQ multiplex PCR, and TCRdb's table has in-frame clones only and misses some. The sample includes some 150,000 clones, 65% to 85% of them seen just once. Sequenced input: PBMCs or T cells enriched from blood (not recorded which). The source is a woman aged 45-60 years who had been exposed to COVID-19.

CDR3 protein: CASSLDWGLPTTQYF. Here the CDR3 DNA reads TGTGCCAGCAGCTTAGATTGGGGACTGCCCACCACCCAGTACTTC. The rearrangement joins TRBV11-2 to TRBJ2-5; perhaps TRBD2 as D (6 bases). V lost 0 bases, J lost 8 bases, and 16 bases lay in between. CDR3 size: 15 residues. Germline CDR1 reads SGHAT; CDR2 reads FQNNGV.

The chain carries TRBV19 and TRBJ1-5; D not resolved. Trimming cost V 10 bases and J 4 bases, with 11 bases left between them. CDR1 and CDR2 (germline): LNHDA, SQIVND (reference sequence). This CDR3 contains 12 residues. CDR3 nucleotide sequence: TGTGCCACCATGGCCCAAAATCAGCCCCAGCATTTT. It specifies CATMAQNQPQHF.

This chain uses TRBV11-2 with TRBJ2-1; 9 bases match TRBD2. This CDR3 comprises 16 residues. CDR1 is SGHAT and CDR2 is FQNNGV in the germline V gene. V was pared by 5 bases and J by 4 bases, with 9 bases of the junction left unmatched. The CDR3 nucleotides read TGTGCCAGCAGCATGAGGGGTCTAGCGGGGTACAATGAGCAGTTCTTC. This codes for CASSMRGLAGYNEQFF.